The next 26 T cell receptor beta chains were all read from a single sample in a study of tumour-infiltrating T cells in Burkitt lymphoma. Profiled with immunoSEQ multiplex PCR; TCRdb holds only in-frame clones, not every one. This sample yields thousands of clones, of which about 14% are seen a single time; about 7.7% belongs to the top ten. Specimen: tumor tissue. The receptors originated from a human donor with Burkitt lymphoma.

This clone was counted between two and nine times. The chain couples TRBV6-5 to TRBJ2-5; D is uncertain. The germline V gene has CDR1 MNHEY and CDR2 SVGAGI. V lost 5 bases and J lost 1, with 14 bases in between. This CDR3 is 15 amino acids long. The CDR3: CASSRLYSSQETQYF. CDR3 sequence (DNA): TGTGCCAGCAGTAGGCTATACTCCTCCCAAGAGACCCAGTACTTC.

This clone was seen a handful of times. The chain joins TRBV4-3 to TRBJ2-1; D possibly corresponds to TRBD2 (6 bases). Germline lookup yields CDR1 LGHNA and CDR2 YSLEER. This CDR3 comprises 14 residues. Trimming pared 4 bases from V and 7 bases from J, leaving 14 bases between. This CDR3 is CASSPGLAPNEQFF. The CDR3 DNA sequence: TGCGCCAGCAGCCCGGGACTGGCTCCTAATGAGCAGTTCTTC.

This chain uses TRBV2 with TRBJ1-1; TRBD1 aligns across 11 bases. The V segment lost 9 bases and the J segment 3 bases; nucleotides outside the gene matches: 6. There are 14 residues in the CDR3. CDR1 SNHLY and CDR2 FYNNEI come from the germline V gene. The CDR3 sequence is CARPRDRGDTEAFF. The CDR3 DNA follows: TGTGCCAGACCCAGGGACAGGGGGGACACTGAAGCTTTCTTT.

There are a few counts of this clone. This chain connects TRBV4-1 to TRBJ1-5; TRBD1 might be the D (5 bases). CDR3 length: 17 residues. The germline V gene encodes CDR1 MGHRA and CDR2 YSYEKL. V was trimmed by 1 base and J by 4 bases, leaving 17 bases between them. This chain's CDR3 is CASSQAVTGTANQPQHF. CDR3 DNA sequence: TGCGCCAGCAGCCAAGCAGTAACCGGGACGGCTAATCAGCCCCAGCATTTT.

This clone has just a few counts. This chain connects TRBV7-9 to TRBJ2-7; D remains ambiguous. Trimming pared 2 bases from V and 0 bases from J, leaving 11 bases between. The CDR3 covers 15 residues. The germline V gene encodes CDR1 SEHNR and CDR2 FQNEAQ (reference sequence). In DNA, the CDR3 is TGTGCCAGCAGCTTATTTTCTGGAGCCTCCTACGAGCAGTACTTC. This codes for CASSLFSGASYEQYF.

This sequence joins TRBV2 and TRBJ2-3, with 10 bases identical to TRBD2. The V segment lost 6 bases and the J segment 2 bases; nucleotides outside the gene matches: 5. From germline, CDR1 is SNHLY and CDR2 FYNNEI. The CDR3 loop spans 15 amino acids. The CDR3 spells CASSPTSGYTDTQYF. Written as DNA, the CDR3 is TGTGCCAGCAGCCCGACTAGCGGGTACACAGATACGCAGTATTTT.

Only a few counts were recorded for this clone. This rearrangement joins TRBV4-1 to TRBJ2-5, with 14 bases aligning to TRBD2. Germline V gene lookup returns CDR1 MGHRA and CDR2 YSYEKL. With 6 bases clipped from V and 2 bases from J, the junction kept 14 bases outside the gene matches. This CDR3 contains 19 residues. The CDR3 protein is CASRKDLWGLAGEQETQYF. The CDR3 DNA follows: TGCGCCAGCAGAAAAGACCTTTGGGGACTAGCGGGGGAACAAGAGACCCAGTACTTC.

V and J are TRBV5-5 and TRBJ2-5; 7 bases line up with TRBD2. V dropped 4 bases and J dropped 2; count of bases not matched to a gene: 2. The CDR3 consists of 13 residues. CDR1 and CDR2 from the germline V gene are SGHKS and YYEKEE (reference sequence). CDR3 DNA sequence: TGTGCCAGCAGCCCCGGGGGGCAAGAGACCCAGTACTTC. This translates into CASSPGGQETQYF.

This clone was detected a few times. The chain links TRBV9 to TRBJ2-5; D is uncertain. This CDR3 comprises 13 residues. Trimming took off 0 bases at V and 0 bases at J, with 3 bases between the two ends. Germline V gene sequence: CDR1 SGDLS, CDR2 YYNGEE. The CDR3 region is CASSVGHQETQYF. The CDR3 bases are TGTGCCAGCAGCGTAGGGCACCAAGAGACCCAGTACTTC.

This clone showed up just a few times. The chain couples TRBV6-5 to TRBJ1-6; D remains unclear. Trimming stripped 0 bases from V and 8 bases from J, with 11 bases between. Germline V CDR1 and CDR2: MNHEY, SVGAGI. The CDR3 spans 15 residues. CDR3 sequence reads: CASSYSPGGDSPLHF. The CDR3 nucleotides are TGTGCCAGCAGTTACTCGCCAGGTGGCGATTCACCCCTCCACTTT.

V gene TRBV4-3 combines with J gene TRBJ2-5; no firm D call. The CDR3 is made up of 13 amino acids. CDR1 and CDR2 from the germline V gene are LGHNA and YSLEER. V was shortened by 0 bases and J by 5 bases, with 7 bases between the two germline ends. For the CDR3, the DNA is TGCGCCAGCAGCCAAGATTGGGGTGAGACCCAGTACTTC. This encodes CASSQDWGETQYF.

The V gene is TRBV29-1, the J gene TRBJ2-1, with 7 bases aligning to TRBD2. V gave up 0 bases and J gave up 2 bases; unmatched junction bases: 13. This CDR3 is 18 amino acids long. The germline V gene has CDR1 SQVTM and CDR2 ANQGSEA. CDR3 amino acids: CSVEDYRLARPPYNEQFF. DNA for the CDR3: TGCAGCGTTGAAGATTACAGACTAGCCCGACCCCCCTACAATGAGCAGTTCTTC.

V usage is TRBV5-1 and J usage is TRBJ2-7, with 10 positions matching TRBD1. With 0 bases clipped from V and 6 bases from J, the junction kept 3 bases outside the gene matches. The CDR3 contains 14 residues. The germline CDR1 and CDR2 sequences are SGHRS and YFSETQ. Here the CDR3 DNA reads TGCGCCAGCAGCTTGGAGGGGGACAGGGGCGAGCAGTACTTC. Amino acids: CASSLEGDRGEQYF.

This clone was seen a handful of times. The chain combines TRBV27 with TRBJ1-4; TRBD1 is a possible D gene (6 bases). CDR3 length: 14 residues. Germline V gene sequence: CDR1 MNHEY, CDR2 SMNVEV (reference sequence). Trimming removed 4 bases from V and 5 bases from J, with 11 bases in between. The CDR3 loop is CASSYRAENEKLFF. The CDR3 bases are TGTGCCAGCAGTTACAGGGCAGAGAATGAAAAACTGTTTTTT.

This chain links TRBV6-1 with TRBJ1-3; D ambiguous. Deletions cut 2 bases from V and 8 bases from J, with 7 bases between. Germline loops: CDR1 MNHNS, CDR2 SASEGT. The CDR3 covers 12 residues. DNA for the CDR3: TGTGCCAGCAGTGAATTTTGGGACACCATATATTTT. This sequence encodes CASSEFWDTIYF.

This chain links TRBV15 with TRBJ1-5; D may be TRBD1 (6 bases). Trimming took 0 bases from V and 4 from J, leaving 16 bases between them. Germline CDR1 is LNHNV and CDR2 is YYDKDF (reference sequence). The CDR3 runs 17 residues. CDR3 sequence reads: CATSRDLAGVRNQPQHF. Written as DNA, the CDR3 is TGTGCCACCAGCAGAGATCTGGCAGGGGTGAGGAATCAGCCCCAGCATTTT.

V usage is TRBV11-2 and J usage is TRBJ2-3, with 7 bases aligning to TRBD1. The V gene's germline CDR1 is SGHAT and CDR2 FQNNGV. The CDR3 runs 14 residues. With 1 base clipped from V and 5 bases from J, the junction kept 3 bases outside the gene matches. CDR3 nucleotide sequence: TGTGCCAGCAGCTTAGGGGACAGCCTAGATACGCAGTATTTT. It specifies CASSLGDSLDTQYF. Together with reference TRBV11-2 and TRBJ2-3, the CDR3 gives the full variable domain: EAGVAQSPRYKIIEKRQSVAFWCNPISGHATLYWYQQILGQGPKLLIQFQNNGVVDDSQLPKDRFSAERLKGVDSTLKIQPAKLEDSAVYLCASSLGDSLDTQYFGPGTRLTVL.

This clone was seen a handful of times. The J gene is TRBJ2-2, the V gene TRBV9; possibly TRBD1 for D (5 bases). The germline gives CDR1 SGDLS, CDR2 YYNGEE. CDR3 length equals 14 residues. Trimming pared 4 bases from V and 5 bases from J, leaving 12 bases between. The CDR3 reads CASSLQGATGELFF. As DNA, the CDR3 is TGTGCCAGCAGCCTACAAGGGGCAACCGGGGAGCTGTTTTTT.

The CDR3 sequence is CASSEVGTAYGYTF. In DNA, the CDR3 is TGTGCCAGCAGTGAAGTTGGGACAGCCTATGGCTACACCTTC. This chain joins TRBV6-1 and TRBJ1-2, with 7 bases matching TRBD1. J was trimmed by 4 bases and V by 1 base; bases with no gene match: 3. The CDR3 consists of 14 residues. Germline V CDR1 and CDR2: MNHNS, SASEGT.

This chain links TRBV5-5 with TRBJ1-1; D is unresolved. V lost 1 base and J 1 base, leaving 5 bases between the germline ends. Germline loops: CDR1 SGHKS, CDR2 YYEKEE (reference sequence). The CDR3 sequence is 13 residues long. The CDR3 protein is CASSLSRNTEAFF. In DNA, the CDR3 is TGTGCCAGCAGCTTGTCGAGGAACACTGAAGCTTTCTTT.

The chain couples TRBV20-1 to TRBJ2-5; D is unresolved. The CDR3 length is 10 residues. Germline-derived CDR1 and CDR2 are DFQATT and SNEGSKA (reference sequence). V gave up 6 bases and J gave up 5 bases, with 7 bases separating them. Written as DNA, the CDR3 is TGCAGTGCGATTTCGGAGACCCAGTACTTC. Translation: CSAISETQYF.

This clone occurred a few times. The chain couples TRBV9 to TRBJ2-1, with a weak D call TRBD2 (5 bases). The CDR3 contains 14 residues. The germline V and J ends were trimmed by 0 bases and 9 bases, with 13 bases remaining between them. The germline gives CDR1 SGDLS, CDR2 YYNGEE. The CDR3 DNA follows: TGTGCCAGCAGCGTAGCTGGAATAGGGAGTGAGCAGTTCTTC. It yields the protein CASSVAGIGSEQFF.

This clone has more than one count but fewer than ten. V is TRBV13 and J is TRBJ2-5; possible D gene TRBD2, 5 bases. V was trimmed by 0 bases and J by 1 base, leaving 12 bases between them. This CDR3 comprises 16 residues. The germline V gene has CDR1 PRHDT and CDR2 FYEKMQ (reference sequence). The CDR3 DNA is TGTGCCAGCAGCTTAGGATCCAGCGGCAGCCAAGAGACCCAGTACTTC. This translates into CASSLGSSGSQETQYF. The full variable domain, rest sourced from reference TRBV13 and TRBJ2-5, is AAGVIQSPRHLIKEKRETATLKCYPIPRHDTVYWYQQGPGQDPQFLISFYEKMQSDKGSIPDRFSAQQFSDYHSELNMSSLELGDSALYFCASSLGSSGSQETQYFGPGTRLLVL.

V and J are TRBV4-1 and TRBJ1-1; D is undetermined. Per the germline V gene, CDR1 is MGHRA and CDR2 is YSYEKL. The CDR3 has 13 residues. V shed 7 bases and J shed 0 bases, with 9 bases lying between them. In nucleotides, the CDR3 is TGCGCCAGCAAACAGATCATGAACACTGAAGCTTTCTTT. It specifies CASKQIMNTEAFF.

This clone was counted between two and nine times. V gene TRBV4-2 combines with J gene TRBJ1-2; D is unclear. The CDR3 is 15 residues long. The V and J ends lost 0 bases and 1 base respectively, with 9 bases between them. Germline V gene lookup returns CDR1 LGHNA and CDR2 YNFKEQ. CDR3 amino acids: CASSQEENSNYGYTF. Written as DNA, the CDR3 is TGTGCCAGCAGCCAAGAAGAAAACAGTAACTATGGCTACACCTTC.

The CDR3 nucleotides are TGCGCCAGCAGCCAAGAATGGGGTAGGGAAGTGGGTACTGAAGCTTTCTTT. Translation: CASSQEWGREVGTEAFF. The chain joins TRBV4-3 to TRBJ1-1, with D unclear. The CDR3 runs 17 residues. V lost 0 bases to trimming and J lost 5 bases, with 19 bases between them. The germline V gene has CDR1 LGHNA and CDR2 YSLEER.